What follows are 27 T cell receptor beta chains derived from one specimen sequenced in a study of identical twins. TCRdb re-analysed the 5' RACE reads in MiXCR, keeping a single row per CDR3 protein. This sample carries about 690,000 distinct CDR3 sequences, roughly 6.2% of them seen once, and the ten largest clones take roughly 1.8%. Sequencing input: naive T cells sorted from blood. These receptors were obtained from a man younger than 30 in good health.

In this sample, this clonotype turned up a few times. The chain joins TRBV18 to TRBJ2-7; TRBD1 matches 9 bases. Trimming removed 1 base from V and 2 bases from J; junction bases left unmatched: 3. The V gene's germline CDR1 is KGHSH and CDR2 LQKENI. The CDR3 extends over 15 amino acids. In DNA, the CDR3 is TGTGCCAGCTCACCACAGGGACAGGGAGCCTACGAGCAGTACTTC. It specifies CASSPQGQGAYEQYF.

This clonotype was recorded many times. The chain couples TRBV6-1 to TRBJ2-1; D unresolved. V lost 7 bases and J lost 9, with 16 bases in between. There are 13 residues in the CDR3. The germline V gene has CDR1 MNHNS and CDR2 SASEGT. The CDR3 loop reads CASNLYPHTEQFF. In nucleotides, the CDR3 is TGTGCCAGCAACCTCTACCCCCATACTGAGCAGTTCTTC.

The chain joins TRBV24-1 to TRBJ2-1; no definite D call. CDR3 size: 13 residues. Between the trimmed V and J ends, which lost 4 bases and 5 bases, there was a span of 8 bases. Germline loops: CDR1 KGHDR, CDR2 SFDVKD. The CDR3 DNA reads TGTGCCACCAGTGAGGAGAGCGACAATGAGCAGTTCTTC. Residues: CATSEESDNEQFF.

Only a few counts were recorded for this clonotype. The chain joins TRBV10-3 to TRBJ2-5, with TRBD1 identical over 12 bases. Germline assignment: CDR1 ENHRY and CDR2 SYGVKD. The ends lost 9 bases at V and 5 bases at J; junction bases unmatched: 7. CDR3 length: 14 amino acids. CDR3 coding DNA: TGTGCCATAGGGGACAGGGGGCGATTGGAGACCCAGTACTTC. This sequence encodes CAIGDRGRLETQYF.

This clonotype was seen more than once but under ten times. The V call is TRBV20-1, the J call TRBJ2-2; D might be TRBD2 (6 bases). This CDR3 is 18 amino acids long. V lost 2 bases and J lost 4, with 23 bases in between. Germline assignment: CDR1 DFQATT and CDR2 SNEGSKA (reference sequence). The CDR3 sequence: CSARNPYGAAGLTGELFF. In DNA, the CDR3 is TGCAGTGCTAGAAATCCCTACGGGGCTGCGGGACTCACCGGGGAGCTGTTTTTT.

This clonotype was seen just once. As DNA, the CDR3 is TGTGCCAGCAGCGAACGCCGGGACAGGGGGCTCAATGAGCAGTTCTTC. This translates into CASSERRDRGLNEQFF. V and J are TRBV7-8 and TRBJ2-1; 12 bases match TRBD1. V lost 5 bases, J lost 6 bases, and 8 bases stayed unmatched. The CDR3 is 16 residues long. Per germline, CDR1 SGHVS and CDR2 FQNEAQ.

This chain links TRBV2 with TRBJ1-2; tentative D call: TRBD1 (5 bases). Germline V gene data show CDR1 as SNHLY and CDR2 as FYNNEI. V was trimmed by 11 bases and J by 0 bases, leaving 16 bases between them. The CDR3 loop spans 14 amino acids. In DNA form, the CDR3 reads TGTGCCGCATGGGGGGATATAGCTAACTATGGCTACACCTTC. Translating gives CAAWGDIANYGYTF.

The genes are TRBV18 and TRBJ2-3; D may match TRBD1 or TRBD2 (6 bases each). There are 16 residues in the CDR3. In germline, CDR1 is KGHSH, CDR2 LQKENI. Trimming removed 0 bases at V and 3 bases at J, with 13 bases between. The CDR3 spells CASSPPWRGETDTQYF. CDR3 in DNA: TGTGCCAGCTCACCACCTTGGAGGGGGGAAACAGATACGCAGTATTTT. The complete variable domain, with remaining parts taken from reference TRBV18 and TRBJ2-3, reads NAGVMQNPRHLVRRRGQEARLRCSPMKGHSHVYWYRQLPEEGLKFMVYLQKENIIDESGMPKERFSAEFPKEGPSILRIQQVVRGDSAAYFCASSPPWRGETDTQYFGPGTRLTVL.

In this sample, this clonotype turned up a few times. The genes are TRBV6-2 or TRBV6-3 and TRBJ2-1; D gene uncertain. Between the trimmed V and J ends, which lost 4 bases and 6 bases, there was a span of 10 bases. This CDR3 contains 13 residues. Germline CDR1 MNHEY, CDR2 SVGEGT. CDR3 DNA: TGTGCCAGCAGTTTAATGACATCCAATGAGCAGTTCTTC. Translated: CASSLMTSNEQFF.

As regards this clonotype: The junction does not match germline at one end; this may be a read error. The chain has TRBV7-9 and TRBJ2-3; the D is unclear. Germline CDR1 SEHNR, CDR2 FQNEAQ (reference sequence). The CDR3 contains 11 residues. The CDR3 region has the DNA TGTGCCAGCAGCTTCCAGTCCCCCGAAGGGTTT. Its translation: CASSFQSPEGF.

This clonotype was observed a few times. This rearrangement joins TRBV30 to TRBJ1-4; D remains ambiguous. Trimming shortened V by 4 bases and J by 8 bases, and 14 bases separated the two germline ends. This CDR3 spans 13 amino acids. The germline gives CDR1 GTSNPN, CDR2 SVGIG (reference sequence). CDR3 DNA sequence: TGTGCCTGGAACATGGGAAAAGCGGAAAAACTGTTTTTT. Residues: CAWNMGKAEKLFF.

CDR3 sequence: CASSKVLQGCQPQHF. Written as DNA, the CDR3 is TGTGCCAGCAGCAAAGTTTTACAGGGTTGTCAGCCCCAGCATTTT. The chain is built from TRBV21-1 and TRBJ1-5; TRBD1 is the table's D call and was not checked against the DNA. TRBV21-1 is a pseudogene locus. The CDR3 has 15 amino acids.

This clonotype was found a few times. The chain joins TRBV4-3 to TRBJ2-7; D may be TRBD1 (5 bases). Trimming removed 0 bases at V and 2 bases at J, with 8 bases between. Germline V gene sequence: CDR1 LGHNA, CDR2 YSLEER. This CDR3 region has 14 residues. For the CDR3, the DNA is TGCGCCAGCAGCCAAGATGAGACAGCCTACGAGCAGTACTTC. The encoded protein is CASSQDETAYEQYF.

This clonotype has a count of ten or more. The chain couples TRBV5-1 to TRBJ2-3; possible D gene TRBD1, 5 bases. CDR1 SGHRS and CDR2 YFSETQ come from the germline V gene. The V and J ends lost 0 bases and 3 bases respectively, with 11 bases between them. There are 15 residues in the CDR3. The CDR3 reads CASSLDTGDTDTQYF. The CDR3 region has the DNA TGCGCCAGCAGCTTGGATACAGGAGATACAGATACGCAGTATTTT.

This clonotype was seen only a few times. The chain uses TRBV18 and TRBJ2-1, with D maybe TRBD2 (6 bases). V dropped 4 bases and J dropped 9 bases, with 22 bases sitting between them. CDR3 length: 16 amino acids. Looked up from germline, CDR1 is KGHSH and CDR2 is LQKENI. CDR3 sequence: CASSLRREANGGEQFF. In DNA, the CDR3 is TGTGCCAGCTCACTACGGAGGGAGGCCAATGGAGGTGAGCAGTTCTTC.

At least ten counts were recorded for this clonotype. The rearrangement uses TRBV12-3 or TRBV12-4 and TRBJ2-1; D is unresolved. This CDR3 is 14 amino acids long. The V end lost 1 base, the J end lost 4 bases, and 8 bases lay between the germline ends. The CDR3 DNA reads as TGTGCCAGCAGTTTAGAGGCTGATTACAATGAGCAGTTCTTC. Translated: CASSLEADYNEQFF.

This clonotype was seen ten or more times. The rearrangement uses TRBV5-1 and TRBJ2-7; D gene uncertain. The CDR3 totals 12 residues. CDR1 is SGHRS, CDR2 YFSETQ, per germline. V lost 1 base and J 3 bases, leaving 5 bases between the germline ends. CDR3 in DNA: TGCGCCAGCAGCTTGTCGGACTACGAGCAGTACTTC. Protein sequence: CASSLSDYEQYF.

This clonotype was detected many times. This chain connects TRBV6-2 or TRBV6-3 to TRBJ2-2; D uncertain. Germline V lookup: CDR1 MNHEY, CDR2 SVGEGT. Trimming removed 2 bases at V and 8 bases at J, with 12 bases between. The CDR3 totals 14 residues. CDR3 in DNA: TGTGCCAGCAGTTACGGCACATCCAAGGGGGAGCTGTTTTTT. As protein: CASSYGTSKGELFF.

The rearrangement joins TRBV12-3 or TRBV12-4 to TRBJ2-3, with 10 bases identical to TRBD2. The CDR3 is made up of 18 amino acids. The ends lost 5 bases at V and 2 bases at J; junction bases unmatched: 13. As DNA, the CDR3 is TGTGCCAGCAGTCCATCCTCGATAGCGGGAGGCCCCACAGATACGCAGTATTTT. Its translation: CASSPSSIAGGPTDTQYF.

This clonotype was seen at least ten times. The rearrangement links TRBV7-8 to TRBJ2-3; 7 bases align to TRBD2. The V gene end was trimmed by 3 bases and the J gene end by 4 bases; junction bases not matched to a gene: 7. The CDR3 is 15 residues long. Germline V gene sequence: CDR1 SGHVS, CDR2 FQNEAQ. CDR3 nucleotides: TGTGCCAGCAGCTTGCGGGAGATTGGTGCAGATACGCAGTATTTT. Translating gives CASSLREIGADTQYF.

In this sample, this clonotype turned up a few times. The rearrangement links TRBV24-1 to TRBJ2-1; 14 nucleotides agree with TRBD2. Trimming cost V 2 bases and J 4 bases; bases outside gene matches: 6. Germline V gene sequence: CDR1 KGHDR, CDR2 SFDVKD. CDR3 size: 18 residues. CDR3 DNA: TGTGCCACCAGTGATTGGGCCGGGACTAGCGGGAGTTACAATGAGCAGTTCTTC. It is translated as CATSDWAGTSGSYNEQFF.

The CDR3 sequence is CASSQGPQGLNEAFF. In DNA form, the CDR3 reads TGCGCCAGCAGCCAAGGACCCCAGGGTTTGAATGAAGCTTTCTTT. V usage is TRBV4-1 and J usage is TRBJ1-1, with D possibly TRBD1 on 5 matching bases. The CDR3 totals 15 residues. V lost 1 base and J 7 bases, leaving 16 bases between the germline ends. CDR1 MGHRA and CDR2 YSYEKL come from the germline V gene.

In its sample, this clonotype was seen many times. The V gene is TRBV20-1, the J gene TRBJ2-1; 9 bases are shared with TRBD2. The germline V gene encodes CDR1 DFQATT and CDR2 SNEGSKA (reference sequence). The CDR3 is made up of 14 amino acids. V lost 6 bases and J lost 7; bases outside the gene matches: 10. The CDR3 sequence is CSAPTLAGWNEQFF. The CDR3 DNA reads as TGCAGTGCCCCTACGCTAGCGGGATGGAATGAGCAGTTCTTC.

In its sample, this clonotype was seen a few times. The chain joins TRBV5-7 to TRBJ2-7, with 8 nucleotides matching TRBD1. TRBV5-7 is flagged as an ORF with uncertain function. J lost 5 bases, V lost 0 bases, and 4 bases had no gene match. CDR3 length: 14 amino acids. CDR3 nucleotides: TGTGCCAGCAGCTTGGGGACAGGGTCTAACGAGCAGTACGTC. Protein sequence: CASSLGTGSNEQYV.

The V gene is TRBV5-1, the J gene TRBJ2-2, with D unclear. From germline, CDR1 is SGHRS and CDR2 YFSETQ. V shed 0 bases and J shed 0 bases, with 9 bases lying between them. This CDR3 has 16 amino acids. The CDR3 nucleotides are TGCGCCAGCAGCTTGGATCCCACCACGAACACCGGGGAGCTGTTTTTT. Translated: CASSLDPTTNTGELFF.

This clonotype has more than one count but fewer than ten. The rearrangement uses TRBV10-2 and TRBJ2-7; 7 bases align to TRBD1. This CDR3 comprises 13 residues. V lost 3 bases, J lost 6 bases, and 5 bases stayed unmatched. Looked up from germline, CDR1 is WSHSY and CDR2 is SAAADI. The CDR3: CASSDRGQVEQYV. The CDR3 coding sequence is TGCGCCAGCAGTGATCGCGGACAGGTCGAGCAGTACGTC.

This clonotype turned up a few times. The chain has TRBV12-3 or TRBV12-4 and TRBJ1-3, with TRBD1 matching 7 bases. This CDR3 has 15 residues. V shed 6 bases and J 0 bases; nucleotides not matched to a gene: 5. CDR3 amino acids: CASSPGQRSGNTIYF. For the CDR3, the DNA is TGTGCCAGCAGCCCGGGACAGCGCTCTGGAAACACCATATATTTT.